These 10 T cell receptor beta chains came from one sample sequenced in a study of blood T cell repertoires in COVID-19. Assay: immunoSEQ multiplex PCR; the TCRdb copy retains only in-frame clones and omits some. Of fewer than 70,000 clones in the sample, approximately 83% are singletons; the top ten hold 15% to 20%. The sequencing input was peripheral blood. These receptors came from a man aged 35-49 years with COVID-19, enrolled during active disease.

This clone was seen a few times. This chain joins TRBV2 and TRBJ1-6; no clear D gene. In germline, CDR1 is SNHLY, CDR2 FYNNEI. Trimming stripped 8 bases from V and 7 bases from J, with 12 bases between. The length of the CDR3 is 13 residues. The CDR3 spells CASGPGGNSPLHF. DNA for the CDR3: TGTGCCAGCGGCCCGGGTGGGAATTCACCCCTCCACTTT.

The V call is TRBV7-9, the J call TRBJ1-4, with 8 bases identical to TRBD1. In germline, CDR1 is SEHNR, CDR2 FQNEAQ (reference sequence). After removal of 3 bases from V and 8 bases from J, the junction contained 5 bases not matched to a gene. The CDR3 is 14 residues long. The CDR3 sequence: CASSFQTGDEKLFF. CDR3 sequence (DNA): TGTGCCAGCAGCTTCCAGACAGGGGACGAAAAACTGTTTTTT.

The chain combines TRBV9 with TRBJ2-3; 7 bases agree with TRBD1. Germline V CDR1 and CDR2: SGDLS, YYNGEE. The CDR3 runs 13 residues. Losses at the gene ends were 4 bases for V and 9 bases for J; bases not matched to a gene: 8. For the CDR3, the DNA is TGTGCCAGCAGCATAGGGCAGGGGGAGACGCAGTATTTT. Its translation is CASSIGQGETQYF.

The CDR3 DNA is TGTGCCAGCAGCCAAGATGGCGGGGGGCAAAGGGATGGCTACACCTTC. Translation: CASSQDGGGQRDGYTF. The V call is TRBV3-1 (or the pseudogene TRBV3-2), the J call TRBJ1-2, with TRBD1 as a possible D gene (6 bases). The V end was cut by 0 bases, the J end by 6 bases, with 17 bases between. There are 16 residues in the CDR3. Germline-derived CDR1 and CDR2 are LGHDT and YNNKEL (reference sequence).

This clone was counted once. DNA for the CDR3: TGTGCCTGGAGTAGGGGGCCGGTAGACGGTCAGCCCCAGCATTTT. Its protein is CAWSRGPVDGQPQHF. The chain employs TRBV30 and TRBJ1-5; 7 nucleotides match TRBD1. The CDR3 has 15 amino acids. Germline CDR1 GTSNPN, CDR2 SVGIG (reference sequence). V lost 2 bases and J lost 6; bases outside the gene matches: 10.

This clone was seen only once. The chain is built from TRBV4-1 and TRBJ2-7; no reliable D call. V gave up 4 bases and J gave up 0 bases, with 10 bases separating them. The CDR3 covers 14 residues. Germline CDR1 reads MGHRA; CDR2 reads YSYEKL. CDR3 in amino acids: CASSPFYSSYEQYF. DNA of the CDR3: TGCGCCAGCAGCCCGTTTTACAGCTCCTACGAGCAGTACTTC.

The gene calls are TRBV5-1 and TRBJ2-2; 9 positions match TRBD1. Germline loops: CDR1 SGHRS, CDR2 YFSETQ. Losses at the gene ends were 3 bases for V and 5 bases for J; bases not matched to a gene: 5. This CDR3 is 15 amino acids long. DNA of the CDR3: TGCGCCAGCAGCTCCGGACAGGGGCGTACCGGGGAGCTGTTTTTT. Translation: CASSSGQGRTGELFF.

The V call is TRBV4-1, the J call TRBJ1-6; TRBD1 matches at 9 bases. The CDR3 is made up of 15 amino acids. CDR1 is MGHRA and CDR2 is YSYEKL in the germline V gene. Trimming removed 4 bases from V and 9 bases from J; junction bases left unmatched: 7. For the CDR3, the DNA is TGCGCCAGCAGCCCAACAGGGGGCGTTGTTTCACCCCTCCACTTT. Amino acid sequence: CASSPTGGVVSPLHF.

The chain uses TRBV19 and TRBJ2-5; a possible D gene is TRBD1 (5 bases). Germline CDR1 and CDR2: LNHDA and SQIVND (reference sequence). The CDR3 contains 14 residues. V was cut by 6 bases and J by 4 bases, with 15 bases left in between. The CDR3 loop is CASSPTSGLETQYF. CDR3 in DNA: TGTGCCAGTAGCCCAACCTCAGGGTTAGAGACCCAGTACTTC.

CDR3 DNA: TGTGCCAGTAGTGCGACAGGGGGGACTCAGCCCCAGCATTTT. Its protein product is CASSATGGTQPQHF. The J gene is TRBJ1-5, the V gene TRBV19; 9 nucleotides agree with TRBD1. Germline V gives CDR1 LNHDA, CDR2 SQIVND (reference sequence). CDR3 size: 14 residues. The V and J ends lost 5 bases and 6 bases, in that order; junction bases with no gene match: 5.